This T cell receptor (beta chain) was documented in a study of CD8+ T cells in alopecia areata. Reverse transcription of extracted RNA yielded cDNA, which provided the sequencing template. Profiling relied on immunoSEQ multiplex PCR, and the TCRdb table lists in-frame clones only, not all of them. Of roughly 120,000 clones listed, 55% to 65% are singletons. As concerns this clone: Its matching antigen is unknown.

Trimming pared 3 bases from V and 7 bases from J, leaving 16 bases between. This CDR3 contains 14 residues. Overall study results and limits: Sequencing of scalp samples also captures resident alphabeta T cells of normal skin. Normal scalp showed lower clonality than lesional scalp, especially alopecia totalis/universalis.

Cell sorting was applied to PBMCs, and CD4+ and CD8+ T cells were collected. The sequence derives from a human donor in good health. The specimen was CD4+ T cells sorted from blood. The rearrangement joins TRBV23-1 to TRBJ2-7; D might be TRBD1 (6 bases). TRBV23-1 is an open reading frame whose function is uncertain. For the CDR3, the DNA is TGCGCCAGCAGTCAGCCCACAGGGTTATTGGAGCAGTACTTC. Translating gives CASSQPTGLLEQYF.